Listed below are T cell receptor beta chains from one sample, sequenced in a study of blood T cells in healthy people across ages. In TCRdb, the 5' RACE reads were re-called with MiXCR into one record per CDR3 protein. The table records some 1.4 million distinct CDR3 sequences, approximately 42% of them present only once. The sequencing sample was made of blood. These receptors were collected from a woman younger than 30 in good health. CDR3s include the opening cysteine and the closing phenylalanine or tryptophan. The D gene is left open where the match is weak. Not all rows give a size; the values are once, few, many and, for expanded clones, a class.

J | size | V | D | DNA | CDR3
TRBJ1-2 | few | TRBV7-7 | . | TGTGCTAGCGAAGAAAGGGAGGGTGGCTACACCTTC | CASEEREGGYTF
TRBJ1-2 | . | TRBV28 | . | TGTGCCAGCTACAAAGGACCGAACTATGGCTACACCTTC | CASYKGPNYGYTF
TRBJ1-2 | few | TRBV4-1 | TRBD1 | TGCGCCAGCAGCAAAAGCTGGACAGGGGATGACTATGGCTACACCTTC | CASSKSWTGDDYGYTF
TRBJ1-1 | few | TRBV7-9 | . | TGTGCCAGCAGCCGTGACGGTGGAGAAACTTTCTTT | CASSRDGGETFF
TRBJ2-3 | . | TRBV11-2 | TRBD2 | TGTGCCAGCAGCACATATAGCGGGAAAAGCACAGATACGCAGTATTTT | CASSTYSGKSTDTQYF
TRBJ1-1 | . | TRBV5-1 | . | TGCGCCAGCAGCTTGGGCGGGACCGTCCACACTGAAGCTTTCTTT | CASSLGGTVHTEAFF
TRBJ1-5 | . | TRBV6-5 | TRBD1 | TGTGCCAGCAGCCGAGGACAGGGTCGCAATCAGCCCCAGCATTTT | CASSRGQGRNQPQHF
TRBJ2-1 | . | TRBV7-3 | . | TGTGCCAGCAGCTTAAGCGGACCTTTCGGTTACAATGAGCAGTTCTTC | CASSLSGPFGYNEQFF
TRBJ2-7 | few | TRBV9 | . | TGTGCCAGCAGCGCCGGGACGGCAACCTACGAGCAGTACTTC | CASSAGTATYEQYF
TRBJ1-6 | . | TRBV2 | . | TGTGCCAGCGCGCCTGATGTCGGCTATAATTCACCCCTCCACTTT | CASAPDVGYNSPLHF
TRBJ2-1 | . | TRBV27 | TRBD2 | TGTGCCAGCGGGACTAGCGGGAGGGACAATGAGCAGTTCTTC | CASGTSGRDNEQFF
TRBJ2-5 | . | TRBV20-1 | TRBD2 | TGCAGTGCTAGAGATAGGGGGAGACTAGCGGACCAAGAGACCCAGTACTTC | CSARDRGRLADQETQYF
TRBJ2-6 | few | TRBV7-8 | . | TGTGCCAGCAGCTTAGGGTACGGCAACGTCCTGACTTTC | CASSLGYGNVLTF
TRBJ1-4 | . | TRBV6-5 | . | TGTGCCAGCAGTTACTCGGCCCAATGGGCGACTAATGAAAAACTGTTTTTT | CASSYSAQWATNEKLFF
TRBJ1-2 | few | TRBV20-1 | . | TGCAGTGCCCCTGGGAGGGACTATGGCTACACCTTC | CSAPGRDYGYTF
TRBJ1-2 | once | TRBV27 | . | TGTGCCAGCAGTGCTGCGGGCCGGTCGGAGGGCTACACCTTC | CASSAAGRSEGYTF
TRBJ2-1 | . | TRBV6-1 | TRBD2 | TGTGCCAGCAGTAGCGGGGGCCGACATTACAATGAGCAGTTCTTC | CASSSGGRHYNEQFF
TRBJ1-2 | . | TRBV28 | . | TGTGCCAGCAGTCCTACAATGAACCGGGGTGGCTACACCTTC | CASSPTMNRGGYTF
TRBJ2-3 | . | TRBV20-1 | . | TGCAGTGCTAGGAATTGGGGTACTAGCACAGATACGCAGTATTTT | CSARNWGTSTDTQYF
TRBJ2-1 | few | TRBV27 | . | TGTGCCAGCAATATTAAACCGATAAAGTCCTACAATGAGCAGTTCTTC | CASNIKPIKSYNEQFF
TRBJ2-5 | . | TRBV11-2 | . | TGTGCCAGCACCAAAGTCCCGGGGACGGCAGAGACCCAGTACTTC | CASTKVPGTAETQYF
TRBJ2-3 | few | TRBV9 | . | TGTGCCAGCAGCGTCGGGCCGGTGGAAGATACGCAGTATTTT | CASSVGPVEDTQYF
TRBJ2-5 | . | TRBV3-1 | . | TGTGCCAGCAGCCAAGACCCGAGTAAGGAGTACTTC | CASSQDPSKEYF
TRBJ2-1 | . | TRBV7-9 | . | TGTGCCAGCAGCTCACTAGGGACATACAATGAGCAGTTCTTC | CASSSLGTYNEQFF
TRBJ2-3 | . | TRBV12-3/TRBV12-4 | TRBD2 | TGTGCCAGCAGTCGGACTAGCGGGAGTATGACAGATACGCAGTATTTT | CASSRTSGSMTDTQYF
TRBJ2-1 | . | TRBV7-2 | . | TGTGCCAGCAGCTTAGTGGCGGGGCTATCCGAGGATGAGCAGTTCTTC | CASSLVAGLSEDEQFF
TRBJ1-4 | . | TRBV6-5 | TRBD1 | TGTGCCAGCAGTTATTCGGCGGGGACAGATGAAAAACTGTTTTTT | CASSYSAGTDEKLFF
TRBJ1-2 | few | TRBV12-3/TRBV12-4 | . | TGTGCCAGCAGTCCATATGGCTACACCTTC | CASSPYGYTF
TRBJ2-1 | . | TRBV5-1 | TRBD2 | TGCGCCAGCAGCAGCGGGAGGAGAAATGAGCAGTTCTTC | CASSSGRRNEQFF
TRBJ1-2 | once | TRBV18 | . | TGTGCCAGCTCACAGGGGTCGGACACGAACTATGGCTACACCTTC | CASSQGSDTNYGYTF
TRBJ2-1 | . | TRBV15 | . | TGTGCCACCAGCAGGAGGGGGGGAGGGGGAGACAATGAGCAGTTCTTC | CATSRRGGGGDNEQFF
TRBJ2-1 | . | TRBV7-2 | . | TGTGCCAGCAGCGTGACTCGGGTGGGTGAGCAGTTCTTC | CASSVTRVGEQFF